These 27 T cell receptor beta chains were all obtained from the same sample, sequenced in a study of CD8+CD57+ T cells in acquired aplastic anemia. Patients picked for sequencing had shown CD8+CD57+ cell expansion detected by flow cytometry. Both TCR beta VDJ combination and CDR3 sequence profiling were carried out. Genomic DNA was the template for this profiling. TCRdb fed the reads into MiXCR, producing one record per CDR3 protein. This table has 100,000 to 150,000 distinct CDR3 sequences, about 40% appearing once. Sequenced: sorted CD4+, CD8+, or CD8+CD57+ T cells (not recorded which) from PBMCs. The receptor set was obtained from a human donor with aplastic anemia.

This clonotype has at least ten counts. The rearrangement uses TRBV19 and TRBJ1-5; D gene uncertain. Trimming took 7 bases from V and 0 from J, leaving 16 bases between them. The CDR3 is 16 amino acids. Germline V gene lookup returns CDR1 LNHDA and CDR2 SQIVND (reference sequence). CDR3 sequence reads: CASTSRSGYSNQPQHF. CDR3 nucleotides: TGTGCCAGTACCTCAAGGTCCGGCTATAGCAATCAGCCCCAGCATTTT.

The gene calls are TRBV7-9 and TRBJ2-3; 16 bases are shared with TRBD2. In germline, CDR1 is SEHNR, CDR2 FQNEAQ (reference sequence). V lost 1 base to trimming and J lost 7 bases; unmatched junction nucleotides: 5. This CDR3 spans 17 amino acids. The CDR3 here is CASSLEGTSGGAYTQYF. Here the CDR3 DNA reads TGTGCCAGCAGCTTAGAAGGGACTAGCGGGGGGGCTTATACGCAGTATTTT.

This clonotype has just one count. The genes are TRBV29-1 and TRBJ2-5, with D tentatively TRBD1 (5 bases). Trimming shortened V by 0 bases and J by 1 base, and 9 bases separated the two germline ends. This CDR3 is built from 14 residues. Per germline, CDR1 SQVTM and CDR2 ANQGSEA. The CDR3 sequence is CSVEEAGRQETQYF. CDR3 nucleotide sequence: TGCAGCGTTGAAGAGGCAGGGCGCCAAGAGACCCAGTACTTC.

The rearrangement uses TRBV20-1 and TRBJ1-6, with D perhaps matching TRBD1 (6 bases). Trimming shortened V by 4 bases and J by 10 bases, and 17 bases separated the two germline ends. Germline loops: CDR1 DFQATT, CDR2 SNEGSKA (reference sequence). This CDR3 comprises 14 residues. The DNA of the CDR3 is TGCAGTGCTACTCCACAGGGCACGGGATCACCCCTCCACTTT. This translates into CSATPQGTGSPLHF.

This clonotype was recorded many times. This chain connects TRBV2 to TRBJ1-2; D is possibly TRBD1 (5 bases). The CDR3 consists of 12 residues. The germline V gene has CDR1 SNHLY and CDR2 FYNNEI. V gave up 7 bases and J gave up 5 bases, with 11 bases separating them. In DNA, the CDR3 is TGTGCCAGCAACCAAGGGGATTATGGCTACACCTTC. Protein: CASNQGDYGYTF.

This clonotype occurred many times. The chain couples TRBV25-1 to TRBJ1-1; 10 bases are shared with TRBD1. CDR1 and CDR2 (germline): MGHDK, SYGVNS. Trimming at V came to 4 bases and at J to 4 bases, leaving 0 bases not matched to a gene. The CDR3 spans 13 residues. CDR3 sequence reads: CASSGTGGTEAFF. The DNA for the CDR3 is TGTGCCAGCAGTGGGACAGGGGGCACTGAAGCTTTCTTT. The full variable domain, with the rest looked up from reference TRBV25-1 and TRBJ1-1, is EADIYQTPRYLVIGTGKKITLECSQTMGHDKMYWYQQDPGMELHLIHYSYGVNSTEKGDLSSESTVSRIRTEHFPLTLESARPSHTSQYLCASSGTGGTEAFFGQGTRLTVV.

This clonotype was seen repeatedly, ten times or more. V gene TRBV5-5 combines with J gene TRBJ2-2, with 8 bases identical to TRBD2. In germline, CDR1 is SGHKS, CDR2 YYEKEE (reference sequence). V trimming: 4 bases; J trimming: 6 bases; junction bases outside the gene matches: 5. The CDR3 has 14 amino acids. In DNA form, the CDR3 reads TGTGCCAGCAGCCCGCGGACTAGCTCCGGGGAGCTGTTTTTT. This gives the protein CASSPRTSSGELFF.

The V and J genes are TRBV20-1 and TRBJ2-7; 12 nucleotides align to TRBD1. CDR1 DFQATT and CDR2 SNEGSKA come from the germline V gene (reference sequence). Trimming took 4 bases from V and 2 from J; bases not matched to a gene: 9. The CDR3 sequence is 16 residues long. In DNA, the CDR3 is TGCAGTGCTATTAACCGGGACAGGGGGCAAACCTACGAGCAGTACTTC. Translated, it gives CSAINRDRGQTYEQYF.

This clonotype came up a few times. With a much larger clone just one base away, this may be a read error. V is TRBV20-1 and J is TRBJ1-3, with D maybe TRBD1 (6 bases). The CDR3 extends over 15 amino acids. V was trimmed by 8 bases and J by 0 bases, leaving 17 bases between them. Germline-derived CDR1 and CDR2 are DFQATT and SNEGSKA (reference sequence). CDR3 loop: CSTTLDRGSGNTIYF. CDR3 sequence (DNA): TGCAGTACTACCTTGGACAGAGGCTCTGGAAACACCATATATTTT.

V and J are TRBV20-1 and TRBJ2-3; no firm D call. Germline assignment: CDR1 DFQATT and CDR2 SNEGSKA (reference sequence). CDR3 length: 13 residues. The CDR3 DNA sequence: TGCGCCCCCCCCCTTCGGCCGACAGATACGCAGTATTTT. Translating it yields CAPPLRPTDTQYF.

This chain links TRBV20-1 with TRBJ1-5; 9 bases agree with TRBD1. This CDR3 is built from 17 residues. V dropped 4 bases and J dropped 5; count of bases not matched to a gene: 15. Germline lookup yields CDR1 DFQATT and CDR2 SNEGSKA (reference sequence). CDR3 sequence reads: CSATHSTGTGRDQPQHF. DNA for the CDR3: TGCAGTGCTACTCATTCTACCGGGACAGGGAGGGATCAGCCCCAGCATTTT.

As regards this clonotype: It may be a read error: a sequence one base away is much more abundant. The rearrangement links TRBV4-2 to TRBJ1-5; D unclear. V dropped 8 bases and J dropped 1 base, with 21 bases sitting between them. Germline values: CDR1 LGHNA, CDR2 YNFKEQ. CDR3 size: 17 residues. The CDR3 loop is CASDGRGGFSSNQPQHF. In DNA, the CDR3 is TGTGCCAGCGACGGGCGGGGTGGTTTTTCGAGCAATCAGCCCCAGCATTTT.

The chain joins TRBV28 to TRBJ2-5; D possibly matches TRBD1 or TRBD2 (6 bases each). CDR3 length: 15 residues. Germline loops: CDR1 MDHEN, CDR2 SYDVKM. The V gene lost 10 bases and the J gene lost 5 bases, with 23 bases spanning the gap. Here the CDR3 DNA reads TGTGCCATATCGGGGGACATCAGATTCGGCGAGACCCAGTACTTC. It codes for CAISGDIRFGETQYF. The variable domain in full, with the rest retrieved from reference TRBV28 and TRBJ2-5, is DVKVTQSSRYLVKRTGEKVFLECVQDMDHENMFWYRQDPGLGLRLIYFSYDVKMKEKGDIPEGYSVSREKKERFSLILESASTNQTSMYLCAISGDIRFGETQYFGPGTRLLVL.

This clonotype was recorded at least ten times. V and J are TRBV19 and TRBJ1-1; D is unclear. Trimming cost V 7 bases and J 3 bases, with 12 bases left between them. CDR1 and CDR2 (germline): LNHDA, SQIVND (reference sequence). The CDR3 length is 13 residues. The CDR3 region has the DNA TGTGCCAGTAAGGAGACATCCCACACTGAAGCTTTCTTT. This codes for CASKETSHTEAFF.

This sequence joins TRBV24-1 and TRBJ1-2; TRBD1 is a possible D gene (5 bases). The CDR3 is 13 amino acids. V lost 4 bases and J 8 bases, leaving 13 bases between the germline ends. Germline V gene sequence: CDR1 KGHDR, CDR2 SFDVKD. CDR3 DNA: TGTGCCACCAGTGACCCAGGGCTCTACGGCTACACCTTC. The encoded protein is CATSDPGLYGYTF.

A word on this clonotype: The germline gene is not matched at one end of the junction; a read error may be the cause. The CDR3 bases are TGTGCCAGCAGCTTAAGACTAGCGGGGGTCCACACAGATACGCGGTATTTT. Amino acid sequence: CASSLRLAGVHTDTRYF. This sequence joins TRBV5-4 and TRBJ2-3; 12 positions match TRBD2. The CDR3 spans 17 residues. Germline CDR1 is SGHNT and CDR2 is YYREEE (reference sequence).

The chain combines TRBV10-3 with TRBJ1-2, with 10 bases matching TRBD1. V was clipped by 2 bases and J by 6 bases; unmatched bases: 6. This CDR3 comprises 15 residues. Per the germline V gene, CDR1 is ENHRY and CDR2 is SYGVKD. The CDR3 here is CAISERGQGWNGYTF. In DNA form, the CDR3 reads TGTGCCATCAGTGAGCGGGGACAGGGGTGGAATGGCTACACCTTC.

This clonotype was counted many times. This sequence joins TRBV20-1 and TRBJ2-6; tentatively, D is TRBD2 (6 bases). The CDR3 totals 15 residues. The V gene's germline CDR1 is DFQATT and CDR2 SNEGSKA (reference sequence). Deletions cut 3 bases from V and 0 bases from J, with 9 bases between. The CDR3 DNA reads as TGCAGTGCTAGGTTCGGGAGCTCTGGGGCCAACGTCCTGACTTTC. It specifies CSARFGSSGANVLTF.

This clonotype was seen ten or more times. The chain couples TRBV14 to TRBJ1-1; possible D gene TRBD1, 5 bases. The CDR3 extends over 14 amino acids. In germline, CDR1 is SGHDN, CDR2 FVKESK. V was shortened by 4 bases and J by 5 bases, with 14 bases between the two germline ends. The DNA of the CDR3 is TGTGCCAGCAGCCGAGAAACGGGGCGGACTGAAGCTTTCTTT. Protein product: CASSRETGRTEAFF.

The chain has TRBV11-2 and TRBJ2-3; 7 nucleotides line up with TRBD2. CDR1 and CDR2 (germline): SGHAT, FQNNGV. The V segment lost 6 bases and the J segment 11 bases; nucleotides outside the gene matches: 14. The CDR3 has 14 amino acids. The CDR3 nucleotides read TGTGCCAGCAGGCTTCGGGGGGATGGGGATGAGCAGTATTTT. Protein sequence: CASRLRGDGDEQYF.

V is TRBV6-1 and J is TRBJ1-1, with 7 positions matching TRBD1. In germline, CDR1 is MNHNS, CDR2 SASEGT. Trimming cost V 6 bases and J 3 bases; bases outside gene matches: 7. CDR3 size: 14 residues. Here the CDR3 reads CASSPTGEDTEAFF. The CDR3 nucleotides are TGTGCCAGCAGCCCCACAGGGGAGGACACTGAAGCTTTCTTT.

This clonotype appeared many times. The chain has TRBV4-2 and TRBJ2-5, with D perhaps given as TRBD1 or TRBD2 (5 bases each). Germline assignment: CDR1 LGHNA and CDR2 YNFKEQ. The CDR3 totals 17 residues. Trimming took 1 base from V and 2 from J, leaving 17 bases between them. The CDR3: CASSQGATWGKQETQYF. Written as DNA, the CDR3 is TGTGCCAGCAGCCAAGGTGCAACTTGGGGGAAACAAGAGACCCAGTACTTC.

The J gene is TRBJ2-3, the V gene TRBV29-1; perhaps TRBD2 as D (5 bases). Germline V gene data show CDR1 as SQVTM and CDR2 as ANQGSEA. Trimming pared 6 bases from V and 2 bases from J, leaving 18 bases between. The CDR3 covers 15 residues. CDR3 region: CSVDPPEEPTDTQYF. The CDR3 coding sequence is TGCAGCGTGGATCCCCCGGAGGAACCCACAGATACGCAGTATTTT.

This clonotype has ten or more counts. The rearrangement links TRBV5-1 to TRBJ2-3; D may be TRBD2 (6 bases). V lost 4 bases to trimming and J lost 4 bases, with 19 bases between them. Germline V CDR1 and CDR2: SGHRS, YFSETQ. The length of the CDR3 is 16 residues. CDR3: CASSIILASGADTQYF. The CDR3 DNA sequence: TGCGCCAGCAGCATAATACTAGCTTCTGGCGCAGATACGCAGTATTTT.

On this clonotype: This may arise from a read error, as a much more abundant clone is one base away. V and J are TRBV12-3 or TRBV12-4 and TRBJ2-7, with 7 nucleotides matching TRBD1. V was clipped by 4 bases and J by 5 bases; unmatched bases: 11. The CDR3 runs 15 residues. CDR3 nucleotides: TGTGCCAGCAGTTGGGAGACAGGGATAGGGAACGAGCAGTACTTC. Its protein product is CASSWETGIGNEQYF.

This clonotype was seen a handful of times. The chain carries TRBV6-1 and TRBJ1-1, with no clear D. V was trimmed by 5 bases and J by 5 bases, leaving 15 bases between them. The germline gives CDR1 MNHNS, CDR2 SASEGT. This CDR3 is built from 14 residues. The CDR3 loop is CASSPTLPGTEAFF. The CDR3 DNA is TGTGCCAGCAGTCCCACTCTCCCGGGGACTGAAGCTTTCTTT.

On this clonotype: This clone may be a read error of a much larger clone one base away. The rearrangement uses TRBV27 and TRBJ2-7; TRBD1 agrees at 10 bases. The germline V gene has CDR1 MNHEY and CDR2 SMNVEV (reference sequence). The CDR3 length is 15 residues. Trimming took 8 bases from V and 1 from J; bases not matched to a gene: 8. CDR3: CASGTDRGISYEQYF. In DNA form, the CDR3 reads TGTGCCAGCGGTACGGACAGGGGGATATCCTACGAGCAGTACTTC.